One and the same sample provided the 30 T cell receptor beta chains below, sequenced in a study of post-analysis software for immune sequencing data. General study results and limits: Controls showed lower frequencies than patients for five TRBV segments, and TRBV5-6, TRBV5-1 and TRBV20-1 were among these.

The TCR beta cDNA libraries carried unique molecular identifiers. TCRdb independently ran MiXCR on the PCR reads; one entry per CDR3 protein. The sample has 650,000 to 900,000 distinct CDR3 sequences; roughly 50% are singletons. These TCRs' antigens remain unknown. The specimen was blood. These receptors were obtained from a girl aged 10-17 years with multiple sclerosis.

This clonotype was found a few times. The V call is TRBV4-3, the J call TRBJ2-4; D unclear. Germline lookup yields CDR1 LGHNA and CDR2 YSLEER. The CDR3 contains 17 residues. The germline V and J ends were trimmed by 0 bases and 0 bases, with 12 bases remaining between them. The CDR3 loop is CASSQDVVPLAKNIQYF. CDR3 DNA: TGCGCCAGCAGCCAAGATGTAGTTCCTCTAGCCAAAAACATTCAGTACTTC.

This clonotype came up a few times. Germline and junction disagree at one end, which may indicate a read error. The V and J genes are TRBV6-2 or TRBV6-3 and TRBJ2-7, with 8 bases that match TRBD2. The germline V gene has CDR1 MNHEY and CDR2 SVGEGT. The CDR3 runs to 15 residues. CDR3 bases: TGTGCCTGCAGTCCTAGGGCGGGAGGCTCCTACGAGCAGTACTTC. Amino acid sequence: CACSPRAGGSYEQYF.

This clonotype was picked up a small number of times. V gene TRBV7-9 combines with J gene TRBJ2-7; the D gene is possibly TRBD1 (5 bases). From germline, CDR1 is SEHNR and CDR2 FQNEAQ (reference sequence). The CDR3 is made up of 14 amino acids. Between the trimmed V and J ends, which lost 1 base and 0 bases, there was a span of 7 bases. Here the CDR3 DNA reads TGTGCCAGCAGCTTAGAGACAGCCTCCTACGAGCAGTACTTC. It translates to CASSLETASYEQYF.

This sequence joins TRBV5-5 and TRBJ2-7; D is perhaps TRBD1 (5 bases). Per the germline V gene, CDR1 is SGHKS and CDR2 is YYEKEE (reference sequence). Trimming removed 0 bases from V and 3 bases from J, with 13 bases in between. The CDR3 length is 15 residues. This CDR3 reads CASSLAAGYGYEQYF. The CDR3 coding sequence is TGTGCCAGCAGCTTGGCGGCAGGGTACGGCTACGAGCAGTACTTC.

The V gene is TRBV4-3, the J gene TRBJ1-2; TRBD1 is a possible D gene (5 bases). CDR1 is LGHNA and CDR2 is YSLEER in the germline V gene. CDR3 length: 16 amino acids. The V and J ends lost 4 bases and 6 bases respectively, with 21 bases between them. The chain's CDR3 is CASSPNAFGGDHGYTF. CDR3 nucleotides: TGCGCCAGCAGCCCCAATGCATTCGGGGGGGACCATGGCTACACCTTC.

This chain uses TRBV20-1 with TRBJ1-5, with 8 nucleotides matching TRBD1. The CDR3 totals 13 residues. The germline V gene encodes CDR1 DFQATT and CDR2 SNEGSKA (reference sequence). Trimming at V came to 5 bases and at J to 7 bases, leaving 7 bases not matched to a gene. DNA of the CDR3: TGCAGTGCTGGGTACAGGGGGGAACAGCCCCAGCATTTT. It encodes CSAGYRGEQPQHF.

This clonotype occurred a few times. V usage is TRBV6-1 and J usage is TRBJ2-5; 9 bases fit TRBD1. CDR3 length: 19 residues. CDR1 is MNHNS, CDR2 SASEGT, per germline. The J segment lost 1 base and the V segment lost 6 bases, leaving 18 bases of the junction unmatched. CDR3 loop: CASSPPRDRATRAQETQYF. CDR3 nucleotide sequence: TGTGCCAGCAGCCCTCCGCGGGACAGGGCTACGAGGGCCCAAGAGACCCAGTACTTC.

The sample holds a few counts of this clonotype. V usage is TRBV7-8 and J usage is TRBJ2-5; 11 bases agree with TRBD2. After removal of 1 base from V and 5 bases from J, the junction contained 6 bases not matched to a gene. CDR3 size: 16 residues. Germline V gives CDR1 SGHVS, CDR2 FQNEAQ. CDR3 residues: CASSLEGLAAGETQYF. The CDR3 nucleotides are TGTGCCAGCAGCTTAGAGGGACTAGCGGCGGGCGAGACCCAGTACTTC. The variable domain in full, with the rest retrieved from reference TRBV7-8 and TRBJ2-5, is GAGVSQSPRYKVAKRGQDVALRCDPISGHVSLFWYQQALGQGPEFLTYFQNEAQLDKSGLPSDRFFAERPEGSVSTLKIQRTQQEDSAVYLCASSLEGLAAGETQYFGPGTRLLVL.

V and J are TRBV13 and TRBJ2-4; 9 bases align to TRBD2. From germline, CDR1 is PRHDT and CDR2 FYEKMQ (reference sequence). CDR3 length equals 15 residues. Losses at the gene ends were 6 bases for V and 13 bases for J; bases not matched to a gene: 16. CDR3 DNA: TGTGCCAGCAGTTACGGGACTAGCATCGGCAATGAGCAGTACTTC. Protein product: CASSYGTSIGNEQYF.

The rearrangement uses TRBV27 and TRBJ1-2, with D uncertain. The CDR3 loop spans 15 amino acids. Germline values: CDR1 MNHEY, CDR2 SMNVEV (reference sequence). Deletions cut 5 bases from V and 8 bases from J, with 21 bases between. CDR3 sequence (DNA): TGTGCCAGCAGTCCCCGGGGAACTCCCCGCGAGGGCTACACCTTC. It encodes CASSPRGTPREGYTF.

The genes are TRBV7-9 and TRBJ2-1; 12 nucleotides agree with TRBD2. Germline CDR1 and CDR2: SEHNR and FQNEAQ (reference sequence). The length of the CDR3 is 15 residues. Trimming at V came to 5 bases and at J to 8 bases, leaving 7 bases not matched to a gene. In DNA, the CDR3 is TGTGCCAGCAGCCCTAGCGGGAGGGCCGGAGATGAGCAGTTCTTC. Translated, it gives CASSPSGRAGDEQFF. Complete variable domain (other parts from reference TRBV7-9 and TRBJ2-1): DTGVSQNPRHKITKRGQNVTFRCDPISEHNRLYWYRQTLGQGPEFLTYFQNEAQLEKSRLLSDRFSAERPKGSFSTLEIQRTEQGDSAMYLCASSPSGRAGDEQFFGPGTRLTVL.

V and J are TRBV12-3 or TRBV12-4 and TRBJ2-1; TRBD2 aligns across 16 bases. Trimming cost V 5 bases and J 10 bases; bases outside gene matches: 2. The CDR3 is 14 residues long. In DNA form, the CDR3 reads TGTGCCAGCAGTGGGACTAGCGGGAGGGGCGAGCAGTTCTTC. This translates into CASSGTSGRGEQFF.

The chain combines TRBV4-1 with TRBJ2-1, with D uncertain. The CDR3 is made up of 13 amino acids. The V and J ends lost 1 base and 13 bases respectively, with 14 bases between them. Per the germline V gene, CDR1 is MGHRA and CDR2 is YSYEKL. The CDR3 DNA is TGCGCCAGCAGCCAAGTCGTTGACCCGAGTCAGTTCTTC. Translation: CASSQVVDPSQFF.

The table lists this clonotype with a few counts. The chain is built from TRBV29-1 and TRBJ2-1; D is uncertain. There are 14 residues in the CDR3. V dropped 7 bases and J dropped 4 bases, with 17 bases sitting between them. The germline V gene encodes CDR1 SQVTM and CDR2 ANQGSEA. The CDR3 is CSAVGEATYNEQFF. The CDR3 region has the DNA TGCAGCGCTGTGGGTGAGGCGACATACAATGAGCAGTTCTTC.

The gene calls are TRBV6-5 and TRBJ1-1, with no clear D. There are 14 residues in the CDR3. The germline V gene encodes CDR1 MNHEY and CDR2 SVGAGI. Trimming left V 4 bases short and J 0 bases short, with 9 bases between. This chain's CDR3 is CASSFGMLNTEAFF. The DNA for the CDR3 is TGTGCCAGCAGTTTCGGGATGTTGAACACTGAAGCTTTCTTT.

The V gene is TRBV15, the J gene TRBJ2-1, with D tentatively TRBD2 (6 bases). Germline loops: CDR1 LNHNV, CDR2 YYDKDF (reference sequence). The CDR3 spans 15 residues. Deletions cut 7 bases from V and 0 bases from J, with 13 bases between. The CDR3 region is CATMDYPSSYNEQFF. The DNA of the CDR3 is TGTGCCACCATGGACTACCCTAGCTCCTACAATGAGCAGTTCTTC. The variable domain in full, with the rest retrieved from reference TRBV15 and TRBJ2-1, is DAMVIQNPRYQVTQFGKPVTLSCSQTLNHNVMYWYQQKSSQAPKLLFHYYDKDFNNEADTPDNFQSRRPNTSFCFLDIRSPGLGDTAMYLCATMDYPSSYNEQFFGPGTRLTVL.

The table lists this clonotype with a count of one. V gene TRBV28 combines with J gene TRBJ2-3, with 13 bases lining up with TRBD2. This CDR3 contains 17 residues. Losses at the gene ends were 4 bases for V and 4 bases for J; bases not matched to a gene: 8. From germline, CDR1 is MDHEN and CDR2 SYDVKM. The CDR3 reads CASSSPQGLAGSDTQYF. In nucleotides, the CDR3 is TGTGCCAGCAGTTCACCCCAGGGACTAGCGGGATCAGATACGCAGTATTTT.

In this sample, this clonotype turned up a few times. This chain connects TRBV11-3 to TRBJ2-7, with D hard to call. This CDR3 contains 12 residues. Trimming left V 5 bases short and J 5 bases short, with 10 bases between. The germline gives CDR1 SGHNT, CDR2 YENEEA. The CDR3 region is CASSGRGHEQYF. DNA of the CDR3: TGTGCCAGCAGCGGCCGAGGCCACGAGCAGTACTTC.

The chain links TRBV7-2 to TRBJ2-7, with TRBD2 matching 7 bases. V dropped 1 base and J dropped 7; count of bases not matched to a gene: 7. This CDR3 comprises 14 residues. CDR1 and CDR2 (germline): SGHTA, FQGNSA. The CDR3 nucleotides read TGTGCCAGCAGCTTAGAAGGGAGGGCCCGGGAGCAGTACTTC. It codes for CASSLEGRAREQYF.

The chain combines TRBV6-1 with TRBJ2-5; possibly TRBD2 for D (6 bases). With 6 bases removed from V and 1 base from J, the gap between germline ends came to 12 bases. Germline V gene data show CDR1 as MNHNS and CDR2 as SASEGT. This CDR3 region has 14 residues. This chain's CDR3 is CASSDSGGQETQYF. Here the CDR3 DNA reads TGTGCCAGCAGCGACTCCGGGGGCCAAGAGACCCAGTACTTC.

The chain joins TRBV27 to TRBJ2-1; TRBD2 aligns across 7 bases. This CDR3 contains 13 residues. V lost 3 bases and J lost 7; bases outside the gene matches: 3. CDR1 is MNHEY, CDR2 SMNVEV, per germline (reference sequence). The CDR3 reads CASSFSGWNEQFF. Written as DNA, the CDR3 is TGTGCCAGCAGTTTTAGCGGGTGGAATGAGCAGTTCTTC.

The chain links TRBV12-3 or TRBV12-4 to TRBJ2-7; D gene uncertain. Judging by the DNA end, TRBJ2-5 fits better; the J call may be wrong. This CDR3 has 14 residues. The CDR3 DNA reads as TGTGCCAGCAGTCCGGCCATACGTTCGGAGACCCAGTACTTC. It specifies CASSPAIRSETQYF.

This chain uses TRBV5-1 with TRBJ1-1; 7 bases are a match to TRBD1. V was clipped by 5 bases and J by 6 bases; unmatched bases: 16. The germline gives CDR1 SGHRS, CDR2 YFSETQ. The CDR3 spans 16 residues. In DNA form, the CDR3 reads TGCGCCAGCAGTCTCAAAGACACTCAGGGGGACCCTGAAGCTTTCTTT. Residues: CASSLKDTQGDPEAFF.

This clonotype was picked up a small number of times. This chain joins TRBV5-6 and TRBJ1-2, with D possibly TRBD1 on 6 matching bases. CDR1 and CDR2 (germline): SGHDT, YYEEEE. The length of the CDR3 is 12 residues. Trimming removed 4 bases from V and 7 bases from J, with 11 bases in between. CDR3 amino acids: CASSRTTGGYTF. The CDR3 bases are TGTGCCAGCAGCCGAACGACAGGTGGCTACACCTTC.

The V gene is TRBV2, the J gene TRBJ1-1; 8 bases agree with TRBD1. The CDR3 consists of 14 residues. The J segment lost 3 bases and the V segment lost 3 bases, leaving 3 bases of the junction unmatched. Per germline, CDR1 SNHLY and CDR2 FYNNEI. CDR3 sequence: CASSESGGYTEAFF. As DNA, the CDR3 is TGTGCCAGCAGTGAGTCAGGGGGCTACACTGAAGCTTTCTTT. Together with reference TRBV2 and TRBJ1-1, the CDR3 gives the full variable domain: EPEVTQTPSHQVTQMGQEVILRCVPISNHLYFYWYRQILGQKVEFLVSFYNNEISEKSEIFDDQFSVERPDGSNFTLKIRSTKLEDSAMYFCASSESGGYTEAFFGQGTRLTVV.

This CDR3 reads CSARDRLHKVQPQHF. CDR3 DNA sequence: TGCAGTGCTAGAGATCGCCTCCATAAGGTTCAGCCCCAGCATTTT. This chain links TRBV20-1 with TRBJ1-5; D is unresolved. With 0 bases removed from V and 6 bases from J, the gap between germline ends came to 15 bases. This CDR3 comprises 15 residues. In germline, CDR1 is DFQATT, CDR2 SNEGSKA (reference sequence).

This sequence joins TRBV10-3 and TRBJ2-7, with D perhaps matching TRBD1 (6 bases). The V end was cut by 6 bases, the J end by 2 bases, with 11 bases between. CDR3 length: 13 residues. CDR1 and CDR2 (germline): ENHRY, SYGVKD. Here the CDR3 DNA reads TGTGCCATCAGACAGGGCCAAACCTACGAGCAGTACTTC. Its protein product is CAIRQGQTYEQYF.

This clonotype came up a few times. The chain has TRBV7-6 and TRBJ2-7, with D hard to call. Trimming pared 5 bases from V and 0 bases from J, leaving 11 bases between. There are 14 residues in the CDR3. Germline-derived CDR1 and CDR2 are SGHVS and FNYEAQ. CDR3 in amino acids: CASSPFPSSYEQYF. The CDR3 DNA reads TGTGCCAGCAGCCCCTTTCCTAGCTCCTACGAGCAGTACTTC.

This CDR3 is CSVEDEGGEGANYGYTF. The CDR3 bases are TGCAGCGTTGAAGATGAGGGCGGGGAAGGGGCTAACTATGGCTACACCTTC. The chain is built from TRBV29-1 and TRBJ1-2; D is possibly TRBD1 (5 bases). This CDR3 is built from 17 residues. The V and J ends lost 0 bases and 0 bases respectively, with 17 bases between them. Germline lookup yields CDR1 SQVTM and CDR2 ANQGSEA.

This clonotype was found once. The chain is built from TRBV24-1 and TRBJ2-3; 9 positions match TRBD2. CDR3 length equals 15 residues. In germline, CDR1 is KGHDR, CDR2 SFDVKD. Trimming at V came to 4 bases and at J to 6 bases, leaving 7 bases not matched to a gene. The CDR3 bases are TGTGCCACCAGTGACGTAGCGGGAGTGGCGGATACGCAGTATTTT. Translating gives CATSDVAGVADTQYF.